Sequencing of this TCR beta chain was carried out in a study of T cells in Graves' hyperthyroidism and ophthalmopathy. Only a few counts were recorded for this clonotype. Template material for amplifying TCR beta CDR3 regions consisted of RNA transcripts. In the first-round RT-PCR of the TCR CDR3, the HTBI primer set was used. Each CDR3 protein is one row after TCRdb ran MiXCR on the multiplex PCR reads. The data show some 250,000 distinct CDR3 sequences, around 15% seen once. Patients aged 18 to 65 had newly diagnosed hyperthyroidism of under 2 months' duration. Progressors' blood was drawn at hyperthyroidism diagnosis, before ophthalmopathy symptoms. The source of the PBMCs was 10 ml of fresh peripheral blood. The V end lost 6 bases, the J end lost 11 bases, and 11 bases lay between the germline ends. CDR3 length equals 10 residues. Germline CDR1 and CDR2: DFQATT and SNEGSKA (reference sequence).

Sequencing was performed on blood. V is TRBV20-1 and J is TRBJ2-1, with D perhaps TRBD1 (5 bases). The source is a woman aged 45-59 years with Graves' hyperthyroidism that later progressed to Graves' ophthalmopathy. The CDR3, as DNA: TGCAGTGCATCGCTGGGGCAGCAGTTCTTC. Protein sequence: CSASLGQQFF.